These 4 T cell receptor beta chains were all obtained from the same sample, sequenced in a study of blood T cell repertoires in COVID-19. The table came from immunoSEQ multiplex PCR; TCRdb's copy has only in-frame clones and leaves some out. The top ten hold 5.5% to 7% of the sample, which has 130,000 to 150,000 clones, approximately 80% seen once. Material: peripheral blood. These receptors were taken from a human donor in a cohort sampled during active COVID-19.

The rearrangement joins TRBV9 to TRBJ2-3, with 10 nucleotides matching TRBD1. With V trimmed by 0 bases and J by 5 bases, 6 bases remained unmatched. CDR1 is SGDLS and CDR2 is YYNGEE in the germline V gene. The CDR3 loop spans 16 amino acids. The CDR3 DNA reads TGTGCCAGCAGCGTAGACGGGACAGGGGAAGAAGATACGCAGTATTTT. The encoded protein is CASSVDGTGEEDTQYF.

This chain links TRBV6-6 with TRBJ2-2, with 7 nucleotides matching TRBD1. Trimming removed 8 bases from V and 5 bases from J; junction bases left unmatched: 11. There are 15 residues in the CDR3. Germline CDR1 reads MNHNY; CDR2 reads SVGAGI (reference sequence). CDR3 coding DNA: TGTGCCAGCCGAATGACAGGGTCCTGGACCGGGGAGCTGTTTTTT. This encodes CASRMTGSWTGELFF.

Here the CDR3 DNA reads TGTGCCAGCAGCCAGTGGGACAGGGCCTCCTATGTTGGCTACACCTTC. As protein: CASSQWDRASYVGYTF. The chain employs TRBV5-4 and TRBJ1-2, with 9 bases lining up with TRBD1. Per germline, CDR1 SGHNT and CDR2 YYREEE (reference sequence). The ends lost 4 bases at V and 7 bases at J; junction bases unmatched: 14. This CDR3 region has 16 residues.

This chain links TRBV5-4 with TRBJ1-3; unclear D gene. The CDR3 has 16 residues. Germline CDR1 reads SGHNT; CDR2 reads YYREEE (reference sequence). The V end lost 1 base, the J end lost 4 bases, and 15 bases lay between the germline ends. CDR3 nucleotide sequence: TGTGCCAGCAGCTTGCCCACCGGGGAAAGGGGAAACACCATATATTTT. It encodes CASSLPTGERGNTIYF. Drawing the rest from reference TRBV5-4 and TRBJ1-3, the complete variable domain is ETGVTQSPTHLIKTRGQQVTLRCSSQSGHNTVSWYQQALGQGPQFIFQYYREEENGRGNFPPRFSGLQFPNYSSELNVNALELDDSALYLCASSLPTGERGNTIYFGEGSWLTVV.